This note documents a single T cell receptor beta chain sequence. Its antigen is as yet unknown. Other DNA sequences of this sample code for an identical CDR3. The germline CDR1 and CDR2 sequences are GTSNPN and SVGIG (reference sequence). CDR3 size: 15 residues. Trimming stripped 0 bases from V and 5 bases from J, with 17 bases between. In each case, RNA was isolated and then reverse transcribed into cDNA as the sequencing template. Libraries were prepared by immunoSEQ multiplex PCR; TCRdb keeps only in-frame clonotypes and omits some of them. The sample lists approximately 180,000 clones; approximately 62% were seen once. The data belong to a study of CD8+ T cells in alopecia areata. General study findings and limits: Scalp sequencing captures resident alphabeta T cells of normal skin too. Higher clonality and more expanded CD8+ clones appeared in lesional than normal scalp. Researchers reported that TCR sharing among patients proved less clear than in mice, possibly HLA-linked.

The sequence was collected from a human donor with alopecia areata. The V and J genes are TRBV30 and TRBJ2-7, with D perhaps TRBD1 (5 bases). The source material was CD4+ T cells sorted from blood, sampled at week 0. As DNA, the CDR3 is TGTGCCTGGAGTGTACGACAGCCGAGAAGAGACGAGCAGTACTTC. It translates to CAWSVRQPRRDEQYF.